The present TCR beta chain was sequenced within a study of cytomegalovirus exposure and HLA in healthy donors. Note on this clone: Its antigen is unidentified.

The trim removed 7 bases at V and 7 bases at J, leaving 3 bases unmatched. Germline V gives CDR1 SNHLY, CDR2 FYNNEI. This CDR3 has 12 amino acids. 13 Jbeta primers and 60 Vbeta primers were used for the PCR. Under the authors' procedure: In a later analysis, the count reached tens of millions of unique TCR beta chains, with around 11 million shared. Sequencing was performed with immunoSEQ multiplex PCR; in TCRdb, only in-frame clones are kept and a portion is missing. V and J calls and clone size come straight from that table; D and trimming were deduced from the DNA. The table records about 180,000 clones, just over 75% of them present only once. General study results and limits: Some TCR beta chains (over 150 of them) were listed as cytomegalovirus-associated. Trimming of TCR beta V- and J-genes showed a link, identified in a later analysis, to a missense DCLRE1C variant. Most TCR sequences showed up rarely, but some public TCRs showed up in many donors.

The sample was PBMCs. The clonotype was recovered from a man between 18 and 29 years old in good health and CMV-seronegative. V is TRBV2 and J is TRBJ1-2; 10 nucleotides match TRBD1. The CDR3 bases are TGTGCCAGCACGACAGGGGGCCCTGGCTACACCTTC. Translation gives CASTTGGPGYTF.